Sequencing of this TCR beta chain was carried out in a study of regulatory T cells in long-lasting Graves disease. Notes on the study in general: Not thyroid tissue but only peripheral blood was studied. Sample size was small, which may have lowered accuracy. Persistent-disease Graves' patients showed less TCR diversity than new cases.

Arm-PCR of CDR3 regions and iRepertoire HTBI primers were the basis on which TCR beta libraries were built. TCRdb re-called the multiplex PCR reads through MiXCR, storing one row per CDR3 protein. The sample shows about 470,000 distinct CDR3 sequences, roughly 21% of them seen only once. J was trimmed by 6 bases and V by 10 bases; bases with no gene match: 6. CDR1 MNHNS and CDR2 SASEGT come from the germline V gene. CDR3 size: 13 residues. As to this clonotype: The antigen is not known. A much larger clone differs by one base, so this may be a read error.

Time point described: persistent/refractory GD, antithyroid drugs over 5 years with positive TRAb. Isolated PBMC RNA provided the starting material for the TCR library. The rearrangement joins TRBV6-1 to TRBJ2-5; 12 bases agree with TRBD2. Sequencing was performed on peripheral blood mononuclear cells (PBMCs), taken when the disease was refractory, from a patient treated with antithyroid drugs. The clonotype was recovered from a female donor with Graves disease. The CDR3 nucleotides are TGTGCCACAGAACTAGCGGGAGGTAAGACCCAGTACTTC. Translating it yields CATELAGGKTQYF.